The T cell receptor (beta chain) under discussion was sequenced for a study of CD8+ T cells in alopecia areata. Study at large: Tofacitinib therapy lasting 6 to 18 months was followed by 6 months off drug.

The sample's treatment: oral pan-JAK inhibitor, 5-10 mg twice daily. The germline gives CDR1 MDHEN, CDR2 SYDVKM. V trimming: 5 bases; J trimming: 5 bases; junction bases outside the gene matches: 5. The CDR3 contains 13 residues. RNA was extracted and reverse transcribed into cDNA as the sequencing template. Method: immunoSEQ multiplex PCR; TCRdb's copy keeps in-frame clones and lacks some. Altogether 150,000 to 200,000 clones are present, about 60% being singletons, with the ten largest covering approximately 12%. This clone was seen a few times. The chain is built from TRBV28 and TRBJ2-5, with 7 bases lining up with TRBD2. The sequence came from a human donor with alopecia areata. The starting material was CD8+ T cells sorted from blood, obtained at week 24, from a patient treated with tofacitinib. In DNA form, the CDR3 reads TGTGCCAGCAGTCCGACTAGCTGGGAGACCCAGTACTTC. This encodes CASSPTSWETQYF. The full variable domain, in which reference TRBV28 and TRBJ2-5 provide the parts outside the CDR3, is DVKVTQSSRYLVKRTGEKVFLECVQDMDHENMFWYRQDPGLGLRLIYFSYDVKMKEKGDIPEGYSVSREKKERFSLILESASTNQTSMYLCASSPTSWETQYFGPGTRLLVL.